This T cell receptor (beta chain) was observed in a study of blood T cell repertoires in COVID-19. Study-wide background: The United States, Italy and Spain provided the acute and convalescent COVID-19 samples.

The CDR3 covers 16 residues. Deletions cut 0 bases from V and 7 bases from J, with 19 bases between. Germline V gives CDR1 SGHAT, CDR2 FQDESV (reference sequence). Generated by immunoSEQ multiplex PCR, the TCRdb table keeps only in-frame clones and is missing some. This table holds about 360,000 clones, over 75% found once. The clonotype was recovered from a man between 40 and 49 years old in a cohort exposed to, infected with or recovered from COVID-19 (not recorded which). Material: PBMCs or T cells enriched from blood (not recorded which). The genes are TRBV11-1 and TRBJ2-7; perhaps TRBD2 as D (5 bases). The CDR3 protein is CASSLARWSGLGEQYF. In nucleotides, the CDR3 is TGTGCCAGCAGCTTAGCCCGGTGGTCGGGATTGGGAGAGCAGTACTTC.